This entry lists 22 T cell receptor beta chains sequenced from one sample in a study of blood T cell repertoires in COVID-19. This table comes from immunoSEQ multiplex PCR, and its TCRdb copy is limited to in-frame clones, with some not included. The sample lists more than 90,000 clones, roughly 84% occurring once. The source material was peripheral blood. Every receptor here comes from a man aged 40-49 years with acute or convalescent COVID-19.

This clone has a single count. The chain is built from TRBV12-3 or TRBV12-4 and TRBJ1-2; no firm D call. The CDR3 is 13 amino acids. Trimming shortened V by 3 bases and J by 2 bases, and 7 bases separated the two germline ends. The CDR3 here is CASSFLRNYGYTF. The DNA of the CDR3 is TGTGCCAGCAGTTTTTTACGGAACTATGGCTACACCTTC.

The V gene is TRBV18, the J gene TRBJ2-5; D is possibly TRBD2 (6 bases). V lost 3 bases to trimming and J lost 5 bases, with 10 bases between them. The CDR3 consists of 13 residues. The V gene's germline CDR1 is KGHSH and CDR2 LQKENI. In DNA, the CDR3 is TGTGCCAGCTCACCCCCGGGAGCGGAGACCCAGTACTTC. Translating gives CASSPPGAETQYF. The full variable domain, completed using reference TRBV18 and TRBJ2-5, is NAGVMQNPRHLVRRRGQEARLRCSPMKGHSHVYWYRQLPEEGLKFMVYLQKENIIDESGMPKERFSAEFPKEGPSILRIQQVVRGDSAAYFCASSPPGAETQYFGPGTRLLVL.

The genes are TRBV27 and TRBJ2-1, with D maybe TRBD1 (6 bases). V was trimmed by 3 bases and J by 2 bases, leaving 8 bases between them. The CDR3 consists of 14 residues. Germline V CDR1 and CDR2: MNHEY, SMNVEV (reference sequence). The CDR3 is CASSFEGAYNEQFF. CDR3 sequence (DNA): TGTGCCAGCAGTTTCGAGGGGGCCTACAATGAGCAGTTCTTC.

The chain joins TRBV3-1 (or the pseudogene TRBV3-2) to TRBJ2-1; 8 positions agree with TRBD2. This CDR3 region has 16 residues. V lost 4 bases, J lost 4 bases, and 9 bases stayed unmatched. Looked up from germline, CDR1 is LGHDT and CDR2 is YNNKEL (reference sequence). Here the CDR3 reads CASSLGLREGYNEQFF. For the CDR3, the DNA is TGTGCCAGCAGCCTAGGTCTCCGGGAGGGTTACAATGAGCAGTTCTTC.

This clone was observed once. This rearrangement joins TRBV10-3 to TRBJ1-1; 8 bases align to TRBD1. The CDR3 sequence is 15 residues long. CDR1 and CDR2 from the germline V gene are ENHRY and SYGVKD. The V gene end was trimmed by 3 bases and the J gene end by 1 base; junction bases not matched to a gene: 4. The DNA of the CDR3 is TGTGCCATCAGTGATCCAGGGACAGGGAACACTGAAGCTTTCTTT. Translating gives CAISDPGTGNTEAFF.

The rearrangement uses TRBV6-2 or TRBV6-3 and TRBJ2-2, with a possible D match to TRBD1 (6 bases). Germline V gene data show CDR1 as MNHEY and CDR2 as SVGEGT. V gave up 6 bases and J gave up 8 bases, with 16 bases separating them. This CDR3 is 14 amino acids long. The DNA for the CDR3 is TGTGCCAGCAGCTATATCAGGGGATCGGGGGAGCTGTTTTTT. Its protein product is CASSYIRGSGELFF.

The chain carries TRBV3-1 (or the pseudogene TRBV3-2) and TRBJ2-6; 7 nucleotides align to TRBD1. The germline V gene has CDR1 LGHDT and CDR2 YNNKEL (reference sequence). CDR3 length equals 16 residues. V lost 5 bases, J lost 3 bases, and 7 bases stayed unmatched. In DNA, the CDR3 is TGTGCCAGCAGCTCGGGACAGAGGTATGGGGCCAACGTCCTGACTTTC. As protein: CASSSGQRYGANVLTF.

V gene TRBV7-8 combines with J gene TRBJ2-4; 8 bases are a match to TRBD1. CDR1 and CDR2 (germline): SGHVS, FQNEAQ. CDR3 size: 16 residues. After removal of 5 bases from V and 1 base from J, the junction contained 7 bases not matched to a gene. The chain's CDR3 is CASSLNQGAAKNIQYF. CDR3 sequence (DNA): TGTGCCAGCAGCCTTAACCAGGGGGCGGCCAAAAACATTCAGTACTTC. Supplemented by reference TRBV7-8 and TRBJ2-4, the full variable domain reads GAGVSQSPRYKVAKRGQDVALRCDPISGHVSLFWYQQALGQGPEFLTYFQNEAQLDKSGLPSDRFFAERPEGSVSTLKIQRTQQEDSAVYLCASSLNQGAAKNIQYFGAGTRLSVL.

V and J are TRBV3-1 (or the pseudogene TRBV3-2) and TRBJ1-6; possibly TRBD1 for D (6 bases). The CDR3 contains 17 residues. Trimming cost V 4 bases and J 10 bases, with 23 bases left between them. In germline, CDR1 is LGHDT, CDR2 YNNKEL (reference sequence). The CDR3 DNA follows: TGTGCCAGCAGCCCACTCGGCGGTCGGCAGGGGAGCTCACCCCTCCACTTT. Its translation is CASSPLGGRQGSSPLHF.

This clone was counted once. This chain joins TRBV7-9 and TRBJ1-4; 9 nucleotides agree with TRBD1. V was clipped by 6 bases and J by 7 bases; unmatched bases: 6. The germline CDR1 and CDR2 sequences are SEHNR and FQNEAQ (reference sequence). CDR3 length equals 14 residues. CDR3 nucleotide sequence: TGTGCCAGCAGACCACAGGGGGCGTCTGAAAAACTGTTTTTT. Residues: CASRPQGASEKLFF.

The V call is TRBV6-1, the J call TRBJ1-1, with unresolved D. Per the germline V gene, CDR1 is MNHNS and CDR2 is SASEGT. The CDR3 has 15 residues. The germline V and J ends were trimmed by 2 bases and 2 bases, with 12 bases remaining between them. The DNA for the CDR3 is TGTGCCAGCAGTGAAAGCGGGCCACCAAACACTGAAGCTTTCTTT. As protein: CASSESGPPNTEAFF.

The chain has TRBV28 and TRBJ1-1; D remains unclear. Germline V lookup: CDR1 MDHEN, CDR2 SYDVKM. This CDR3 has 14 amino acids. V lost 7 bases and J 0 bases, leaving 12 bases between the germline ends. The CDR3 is CASTRTGLNTEAFF. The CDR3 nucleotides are TGTGCCAGCACCCGGACTGGTCTGAACACTGAAGCTTTCTTT.

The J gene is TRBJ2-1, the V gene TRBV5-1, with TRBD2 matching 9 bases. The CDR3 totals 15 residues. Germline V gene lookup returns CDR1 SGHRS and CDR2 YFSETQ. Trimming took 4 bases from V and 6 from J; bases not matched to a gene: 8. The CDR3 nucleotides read TGCGCCAGCAGCCTGGGACTAGCCCCTACCAATGAGCAGTTCTTC. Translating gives CASSLGLAPTNEQFF.

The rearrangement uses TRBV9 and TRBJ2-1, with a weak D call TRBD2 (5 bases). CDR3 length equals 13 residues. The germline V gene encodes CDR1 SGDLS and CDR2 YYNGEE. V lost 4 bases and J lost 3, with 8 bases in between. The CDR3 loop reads CASSPRDYNEQFF. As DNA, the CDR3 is TGTGCCAGCAGCCCCCGGGACTACAATGAGCAGTTCTTC.

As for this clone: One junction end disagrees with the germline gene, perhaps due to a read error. The CDR3 reads CASSSNNEQFF. CDR3 DNA sequence: TGTGCCAGCAGCTCCAACAATGAGCAGTTCTTC. The V call is TRBV7-6, the J call TRBJ2-1; D gene uncertain. The CDR3 extends over 11 amino acids. Germline CDR1 reads SGHVS; CDR2 reads FNYEAQ.

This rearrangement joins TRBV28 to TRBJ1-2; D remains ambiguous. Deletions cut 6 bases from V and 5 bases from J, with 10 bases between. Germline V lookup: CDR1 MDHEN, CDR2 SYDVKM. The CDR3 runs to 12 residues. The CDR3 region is CASSSARYGYTF. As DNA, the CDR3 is TGTGCCAGCAGCTCGGCTAGGTATGGCTACACCTTC.

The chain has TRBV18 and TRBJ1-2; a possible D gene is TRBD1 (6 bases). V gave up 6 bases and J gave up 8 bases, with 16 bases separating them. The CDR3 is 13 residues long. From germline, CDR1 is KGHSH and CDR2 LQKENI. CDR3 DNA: TGTGCCAGCTCTCCCGACAGGTCCCAGGGCTACACCTTC. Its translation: CASSPDRSQGYTF. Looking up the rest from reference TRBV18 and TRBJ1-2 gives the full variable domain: NAGVMQNPRHLVRRRGQEARLRCSPMKGHSHVYWYRQLPEEGLKFMVYLQKENIIDESGMPKERFSAEFPKEGPSILRIQQVVRGDSAAYFCASSPDRSQGYTFGSGTRLTVV.

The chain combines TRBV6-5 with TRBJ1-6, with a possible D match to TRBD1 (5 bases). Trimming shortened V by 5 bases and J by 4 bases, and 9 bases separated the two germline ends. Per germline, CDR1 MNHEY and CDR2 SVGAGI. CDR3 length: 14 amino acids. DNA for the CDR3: TGTGCCAGCAGTAGACAGATTTATAATTCACCCCTCCACTTT. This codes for CASSRQIYNSPLHF.

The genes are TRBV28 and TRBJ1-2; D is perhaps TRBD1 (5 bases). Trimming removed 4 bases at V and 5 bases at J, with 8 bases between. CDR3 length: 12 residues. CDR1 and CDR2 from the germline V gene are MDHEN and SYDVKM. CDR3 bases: TGTGCCAGCAGTTCAGGGAAGTATGGCTACACCTTC. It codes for CASSSGKYGYTF.

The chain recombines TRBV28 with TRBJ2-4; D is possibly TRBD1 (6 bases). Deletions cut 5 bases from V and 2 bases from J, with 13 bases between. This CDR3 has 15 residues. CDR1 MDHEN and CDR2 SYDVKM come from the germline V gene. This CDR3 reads CASSPPGTPKNIQYF. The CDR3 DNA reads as TGTGCCAGCAGTCCCCCCGGGACACCCAAAAACATTCAGTACTTC. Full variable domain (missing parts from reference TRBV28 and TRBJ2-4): DVKVTQSSRYLVKRTGEKVFLECVQDMDHENMFWYRQDPGLGLRLIYFSYDVKMKEKGDIPEGYSVSREKKERFSLILESASTNQTSMYLCASSPPGTPKNIQYFGAGTRLSVL.

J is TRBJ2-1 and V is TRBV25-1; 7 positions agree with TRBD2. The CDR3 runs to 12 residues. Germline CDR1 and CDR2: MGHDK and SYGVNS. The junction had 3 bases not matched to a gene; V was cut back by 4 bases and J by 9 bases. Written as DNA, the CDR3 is TGTGCCAGCAGTGTGGCGGGAGCTGAGCAGTTCTTC. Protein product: CASSVAGAEQFF.

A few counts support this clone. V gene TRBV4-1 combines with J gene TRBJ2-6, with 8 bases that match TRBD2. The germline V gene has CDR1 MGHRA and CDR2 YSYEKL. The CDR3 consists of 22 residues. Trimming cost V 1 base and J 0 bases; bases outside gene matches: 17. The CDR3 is CASSQGPLWRGETSSGANVLTF. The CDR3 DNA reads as TGCGCCAGCAGCCAAGGCCCTCTTTGGCGGGGGGAGACGAGCTCTGGGGCCAACGTCCTGACTTTC.